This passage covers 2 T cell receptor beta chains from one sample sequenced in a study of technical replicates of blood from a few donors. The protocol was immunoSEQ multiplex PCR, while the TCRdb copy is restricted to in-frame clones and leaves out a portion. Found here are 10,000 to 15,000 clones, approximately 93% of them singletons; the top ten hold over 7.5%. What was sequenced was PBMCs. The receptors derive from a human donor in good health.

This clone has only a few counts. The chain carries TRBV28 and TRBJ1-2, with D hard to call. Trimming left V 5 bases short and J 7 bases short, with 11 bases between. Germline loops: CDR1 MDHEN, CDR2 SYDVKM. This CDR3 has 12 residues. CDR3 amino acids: CASSTRPSGYTF. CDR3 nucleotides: TGTGCCAGCAGTACCAGGCCCTCTGGCTACACCTTC.

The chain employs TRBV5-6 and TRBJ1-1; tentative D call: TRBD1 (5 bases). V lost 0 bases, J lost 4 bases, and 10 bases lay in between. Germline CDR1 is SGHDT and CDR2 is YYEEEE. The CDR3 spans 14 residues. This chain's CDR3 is CASSLGLQGTEAFF. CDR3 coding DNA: TGTGCCAGCAGCTTGGGACTCCAGGGCACTGAAGCTTTCTTT.